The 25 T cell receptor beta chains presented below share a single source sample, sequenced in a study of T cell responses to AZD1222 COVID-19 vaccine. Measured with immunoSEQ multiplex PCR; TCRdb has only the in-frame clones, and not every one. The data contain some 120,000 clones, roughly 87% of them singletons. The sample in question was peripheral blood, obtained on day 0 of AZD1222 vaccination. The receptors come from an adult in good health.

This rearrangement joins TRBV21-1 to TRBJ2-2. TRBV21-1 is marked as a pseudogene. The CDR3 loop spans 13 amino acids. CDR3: CATPGSGTGELFF. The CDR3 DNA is TGTGCCACCCCAGGGAGTGGAACCGGGGAGCTGTTTTTT.

The CDR3 DNA reads as TGTGCCAGCAGTGAAGGGACAGGGGACGAGCAGTACTTC. Amino acid sequence: CASSEGTGDEQYF. The chain carries TRBV2 and TRBJ2-7, with 9 bases that match TRBD1. The J segment lost 5 bases and the V segment lost 1 base, leaving 0 bases of the junction unmatched. This CDR3 spans 13 amino acids. The germline V gene has CDR1 SNHLY and CDR2 FYNNEI.

CDR3 coding DNA: TGTGCCAGCAGCCAATTAGGGAACGAGCAGTACTTC. Translating it yields CASSQLGNEQYF. The chain combines TRBV3-1 (or the pseudogene TRBV3-2) with TRBJ2-7; D unresolved. Germline V gene data show CDR1 as LGHDT and CDR2 as YNNKEL (reference sequence). Deletions cut 2 bases from V and 5 bases from J, with 7 bases between. The CDR3 length is 12 residues.

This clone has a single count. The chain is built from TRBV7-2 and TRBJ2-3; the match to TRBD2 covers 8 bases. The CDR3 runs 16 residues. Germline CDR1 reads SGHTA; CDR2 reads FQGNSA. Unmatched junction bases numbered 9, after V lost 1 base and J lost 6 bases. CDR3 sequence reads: CASSLGGSGIMDTQYF. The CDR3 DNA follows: TGTGCCAGCAGCTTAGGTGGTAGCGGGATAATGGATACGCAGTATTTT.

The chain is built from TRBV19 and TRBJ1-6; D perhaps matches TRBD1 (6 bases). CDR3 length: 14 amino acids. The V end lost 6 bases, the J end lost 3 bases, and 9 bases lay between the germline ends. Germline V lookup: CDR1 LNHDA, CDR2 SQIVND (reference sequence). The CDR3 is CASRPDSYNSPLHF. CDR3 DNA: TGTGCCAGTAGGCCGGACAGCTATAATTCACCCCTCCACTTT.

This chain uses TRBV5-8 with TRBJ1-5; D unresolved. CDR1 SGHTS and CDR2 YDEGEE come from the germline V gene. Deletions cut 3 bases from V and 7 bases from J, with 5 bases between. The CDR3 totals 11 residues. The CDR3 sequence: CASSSTQPQHF. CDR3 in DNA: TGTGCCAGCAGCTCAACACAGCCCCAGCATTTT.

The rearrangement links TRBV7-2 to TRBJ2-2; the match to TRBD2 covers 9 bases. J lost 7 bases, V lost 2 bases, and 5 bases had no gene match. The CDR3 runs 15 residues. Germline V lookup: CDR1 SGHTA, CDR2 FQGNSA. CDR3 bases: TGTGCCAGCAGCTTACTAGCGGGGAACGTCGGGGAGCTGTTTTTT. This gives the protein CASSLLAGNVGELFF.

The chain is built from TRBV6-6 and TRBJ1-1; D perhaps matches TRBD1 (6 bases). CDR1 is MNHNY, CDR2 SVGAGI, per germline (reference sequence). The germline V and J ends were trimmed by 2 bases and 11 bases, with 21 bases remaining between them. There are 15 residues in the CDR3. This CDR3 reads CASSYTLTGLSGAFF. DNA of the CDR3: TGTGCCAGCAGTTACACCCTAACAGGGTTAAGTGGGGCTTTCTTT.

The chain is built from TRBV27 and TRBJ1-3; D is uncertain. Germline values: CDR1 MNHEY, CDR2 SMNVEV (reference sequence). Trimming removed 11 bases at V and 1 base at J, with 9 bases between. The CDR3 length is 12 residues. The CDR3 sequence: CASRGSGNTIYF. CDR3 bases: TGTGCCTCCCGGGGATCTGGAAACACCATATATTTT.

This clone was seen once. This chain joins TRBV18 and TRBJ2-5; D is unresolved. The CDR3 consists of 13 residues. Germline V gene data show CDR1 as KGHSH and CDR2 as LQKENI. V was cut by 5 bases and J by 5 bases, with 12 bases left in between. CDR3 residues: CASSENSRETQYF. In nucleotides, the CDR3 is TGTGCCAGCTCAGAGAACAGTCGGGAGACCCAGTACTTC.

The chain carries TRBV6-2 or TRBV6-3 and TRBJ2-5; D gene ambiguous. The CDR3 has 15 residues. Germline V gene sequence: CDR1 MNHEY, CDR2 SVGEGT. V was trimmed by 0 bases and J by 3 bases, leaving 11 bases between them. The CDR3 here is CASSYSRRREETQYF. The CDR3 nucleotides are TGTGCCAGCAGTTACTCGAGACGGCGAGAAGAGACCCAGTACTTC.

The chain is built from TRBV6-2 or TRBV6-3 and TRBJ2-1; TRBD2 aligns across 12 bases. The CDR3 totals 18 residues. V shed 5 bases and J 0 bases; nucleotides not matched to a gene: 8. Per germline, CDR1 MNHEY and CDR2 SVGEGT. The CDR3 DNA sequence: TGTGCCAGCAGTAGCCGGACTAGCGGGGTGAGCTCCTACAATGAGCAGTTCTTC. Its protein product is CASSSRTSGVSSYNEQFF.

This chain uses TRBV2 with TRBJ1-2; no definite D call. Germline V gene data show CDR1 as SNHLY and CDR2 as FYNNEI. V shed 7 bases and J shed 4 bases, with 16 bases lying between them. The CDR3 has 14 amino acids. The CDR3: CASILPGEPYGYTF. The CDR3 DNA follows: TGTGCCAGCATATTGCCGGGCGAGCCCTATGGCTACACCTTC.

CDR3 region: CASTQGGRDGYTF. The CDR3 bases are TGTGCCAGCACCCAAGGAGGCAGGGATGGCTACACCTTC. The chain couples TRBV27 to TRBJ1-2, with D maybe TRBD1 (5 bases). Germline V CDR1 and CDR2: MNHEY, SMNVEV (reference sequence). The CDR3 loop spans 13 amino acids. Trimming pared 7 bases from V and 6 bases from J, leaving 15 bases between.

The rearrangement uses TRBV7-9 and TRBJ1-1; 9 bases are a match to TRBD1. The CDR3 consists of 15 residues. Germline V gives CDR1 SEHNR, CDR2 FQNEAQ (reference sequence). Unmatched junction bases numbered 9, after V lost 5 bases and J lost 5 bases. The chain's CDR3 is CASSPRTGEVTEAFF. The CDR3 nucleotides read TGTGCCAGCAGCCCCCGGACAGGGGAGGTTACTGAAGCTTTCTTT.

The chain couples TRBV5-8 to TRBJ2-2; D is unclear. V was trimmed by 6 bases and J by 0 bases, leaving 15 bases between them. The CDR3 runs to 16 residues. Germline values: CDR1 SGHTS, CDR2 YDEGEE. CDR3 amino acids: CASKDAYTANTGELFF. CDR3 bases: TGTGCCAGCAAGGACGCGTACACGGCGAACACCGGGGAGCTGTTTTTT.

CDR3 sequence: CASIESGADTQYF. Written as DNA, the CDR3 is TGTGCCAGCATCGAAAGCGGGGCAGATACGCAGTATTTT. V is TRBV3-1 (or the pseudogene TRBV3-2) and J is TRBJ2-3; 7 nucleotides agree with TRBD2. V shed 7 bases and J 4 bases; nucleotides not matched to a gene: 5. The CDR3 has 13 amino acids. CDR1 and CDR2 from the germline V gene are LGHDT and YNNKEL (reference sequence).

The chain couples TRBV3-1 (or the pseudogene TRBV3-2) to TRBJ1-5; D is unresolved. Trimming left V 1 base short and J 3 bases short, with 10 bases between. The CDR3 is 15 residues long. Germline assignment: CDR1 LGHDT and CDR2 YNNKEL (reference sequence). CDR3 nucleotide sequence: TGTGCCAGCAGCCAAGTTTCTGGTAACAATCAGCCCCAGCATTTT. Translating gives CASSQVSGNNQPQHF.

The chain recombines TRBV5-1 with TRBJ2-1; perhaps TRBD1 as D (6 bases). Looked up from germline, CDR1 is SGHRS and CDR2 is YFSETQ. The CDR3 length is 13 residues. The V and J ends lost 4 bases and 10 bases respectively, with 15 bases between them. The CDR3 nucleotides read TGCGCCAGCAGCCTCGACAGGCCAGACGAGCAGTTCTTC. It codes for CASSLDRPDEQFF.

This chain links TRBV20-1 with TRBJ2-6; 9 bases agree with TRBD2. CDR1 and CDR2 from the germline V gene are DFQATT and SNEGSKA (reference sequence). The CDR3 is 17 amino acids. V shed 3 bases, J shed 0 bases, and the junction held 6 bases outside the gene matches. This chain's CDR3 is CSASRLAGFSGANVLTF. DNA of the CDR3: TGCAGTGCTAGTAGGCTAGCGGGATTCTCTGGGGCCAACGTCCTGACTTTC.

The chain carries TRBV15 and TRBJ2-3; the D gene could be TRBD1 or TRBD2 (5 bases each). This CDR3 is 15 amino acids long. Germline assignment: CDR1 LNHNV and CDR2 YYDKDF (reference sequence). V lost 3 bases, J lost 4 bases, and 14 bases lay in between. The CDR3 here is CATSRGVGAADTQYF. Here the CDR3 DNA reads TGTGCCACCAGCAGGGGGGTTGGGGCCGCAGATACGCAGTATTTT.

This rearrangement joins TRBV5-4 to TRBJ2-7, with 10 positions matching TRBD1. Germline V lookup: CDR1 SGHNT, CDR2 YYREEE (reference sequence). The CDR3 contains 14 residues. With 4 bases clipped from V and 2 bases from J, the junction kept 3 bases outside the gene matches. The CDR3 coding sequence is TGTGCCAGCAGCCGTGGGACAGGGGCCTACGAGCAGTACTTC. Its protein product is CASSRGTGAYEQYF.

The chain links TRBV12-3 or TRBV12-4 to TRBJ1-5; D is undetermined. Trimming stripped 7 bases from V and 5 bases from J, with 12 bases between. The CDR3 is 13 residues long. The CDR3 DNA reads TGTGCCAGCACCCAAAACCATTATCAGCCCCAGCATTTT. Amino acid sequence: CASTQNHYQPQHF.

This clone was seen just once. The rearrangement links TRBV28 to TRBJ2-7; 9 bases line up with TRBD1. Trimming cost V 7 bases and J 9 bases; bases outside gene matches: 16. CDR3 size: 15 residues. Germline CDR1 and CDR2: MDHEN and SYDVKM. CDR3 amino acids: CASTPGGQGSSVQYF. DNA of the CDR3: TGTGCCAGCACCCCAGGAGGACAGGGGAGTTCCGTGCAGTACTTC.

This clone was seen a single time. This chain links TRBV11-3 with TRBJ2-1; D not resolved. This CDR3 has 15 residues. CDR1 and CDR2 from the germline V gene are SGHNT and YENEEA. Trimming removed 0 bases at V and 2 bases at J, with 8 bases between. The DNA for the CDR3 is TGTGCCAGCAGCTTAGAGGGTTACGCCTACAATGAGCAGTTCTTC. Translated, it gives CASSLEGYAYNEQFF.